The rows below give T cell receptor beta chains drawn from one sample of a study of blood T cells in healthy people across ages. TCRdb re-analysed the 5' RACE reads in MiXCR, keeping a single row per CDR3 protein. Of about 900,000 distinct CDR3 sequences listed, approximately 49% were seen once; the top ten hold around 15%. Sequencing was carried out using blood. The receptor source for this set is a man aged 30-40 years in good health. Both conserved end residues are part of each CDR3. A D gene is named only where the DNA matches it firmly. Not every row has a clone size; where given, it reads once, few, many or a size class.

D,size,J,V,DNA,CDR3
-,-,TRBJ2-1,TRBV20-1,TGCAGTGCTAGATGGGGAAGTGCCCTGAGCACCGGGGAGCTGTTCTTC,CSARWGSALSTGELFF
-,few,TRBJ1-5,TRBV27,TGTGCCAGCAGTTTCAGAGGGGGTGGAGGGGGTCAGCCCCAGCATTTT,CASSFRGGGGGQPQHF
-,-,TRBJ2-1,TRBV28,TGTGCCAGCGGGGGGGACAGCAATGAGCAGTTCTTC,CASGGDSNEQFF
-,-,TRBJ2-1,TRBV5-1,TGCGCCAGCAGCCTACCGGGACTGGCAGAGAACAATGAGCAGTTCTTC,CASSLPGLAENNEQFF
TRBD1,-,TRBJ1-2,TRBV30,TGTGCCTGGAGTCTCAAGGGGGGGCAGGGGGAGAGCTACACCTTC,CAWSLKGGQGESYTF
-,few,TRBJ2-3,TRBV12-3/TRBV12-4,TGTGCCAGCAGTTTTTCTCCAGGAGGTAGCACAGATACGCAGTATTTT,CASSFSPGGSTDTQYF
-,-,TRBJ2-5,TRBV7-2,TGTGCCAGCAGCTTACGGCCTAGGGGAGAGACCCAGTACTTC,CASSLRPRGETQYF
-,few,TRBJ2-1,TRBV7-2,TGTGCCAGCAGCTTAGGAGCGCGGGCCAATGAGCAGTTCTTC,CASSLGARANEQFF
TRBD2,-,TRBJ2-3,TRBV7-2,TGTGCCAGCAGCTTAGAGGGGCGGGGGGCCGGTGGTACGCAGTATTTT,CASSLEGRGAGGTQYF
-,-,TRBJ2-3,TRBV7-2,TGTGCCAGCAGCTTATCCGTAAGCGGGAGCACAGATACGCAGTATTTT,CASSLSVSGSTDTQYF
-,few,TRBJ2-7,TRBV4-1,TGTGCCAGCAGCCAAATCCCCCCCAGGGGTACCTACGAGCAGTACTTC,CASSQIPPRGTYEQYF
-,few,TRBJ1-1,TRBV4-1,TGCGCCAGCAGCCAAGTATCCCGCGGGGCTGAAGCTTTCTTT,CASSQVSRGAEAFF
-,-,TRBJ2-2,TRBV6-5,TGTGCCAGCAGTTACGGGTCTAGGCTAAGGGGGGAGCTGTTTTTT,CASSYGSRLRGELFF
TRBD2,-,TRBJ2-1,TRBV4-3,TGCGCCAGCAGCCAAGATACAGCGGGGTGGTACAATGAGCAGTTCTTC,CASSQDTAGWYNEQFF
TRBD2,-,TRBJ2-7,TRBV20-1,TGCAGTGCTGACGGGACTAGCGGGGGGTTTCCCTACGAGCAGTACTTC,CSADGTSGGFPYEQYF
TRBD2,-,TRBJ2-1,TRBV10-3,TGTGCCATCAGAACTAGCGGGGGCCTCTACAATGAGCAGTTCTTC,CAIRTSGGLYNEQFF
-,-,TRBJ1-1,TRBV10-3,TGTGCCATCACCAACGGGGAAGGAACTGAAGCTTTCTTT,CAITNGEGTEAFF
-,-,TRBJ2-7,TRBV27,TGTGCCAGCAGTGGGAAATATTCCTACGAGCAGTACTTC,CASSGKYSYEQYF
TRBD1,-,TRBJ1-1,TRBV29-1,TGCAGCGCCGCGACAGGGTACACTGAAGCTTTCTTT,CSAATGYTEAFF
-,once,TRBJ2-7,TRBV28,TGTGCCAGCAGCCAAACGACCCCCTCGAACTACGAGCGGTACTTC,CASSQTTPSNYERYF
TRBD2,-,TRBJ2-5,TRBV7-9,TGTGCCAGCAGCGCTAGCGGGGGGGGCGAGACCCAGTACTTC,CASSASGGGETQYF
-,-,TRBJ1-5,TRBV6-1,TGTGCCAGCAGCACCTCCGGGGTCGGTGTCAATCAGCCCCAGCATTTT,CASSTSGVGVNQPQHF
TRBD1,-,TRBJ1-1,TRBV12-3/TRBV12-4,TGTGCCAGCAGTGTCACGGGACAGATGAACACTGAAGCTTTCTTT,CASSVTGQMNTEAFF
TRBD1,-,TRBJ1-2,TRBV28,TGTGCCAGCACCTCCGGGACAGACTATGGCTACACCTTC,CASTSGTDYGYTF
TRBD2,-,TRBJ2-3,TRBV12-3/TRBV12-4,TGTGCCAGCAGTTTGCGGCTGTCGCTAGCGGGGGACACAGATACGCAGTATTTT,CASSLRLSLAGDTDTQYF
-,-,TRBJ2-4,TRBV6-2/TRBV6-3,TGTGCCAGCAGTTACTCCACCGCGGCCGCAAAACAGAAAAACATTCAGTACTTC,CASSYSTAAAKQKNIQYF
-,-,TRBJ2-2,TRBV5-4,TGTGCCAGCAGCTTAGCAGAGATGAACACCGGGGAGCTGTTTTTT,CASSLAEMNTGELFF
TRBD2,few,TRBJ2-7,TRBV27,TGTGCCAGCAGTTTAGCCGGGGGGGGCGCCTACGAGCAGTACTTC,CASSLAGGGAYEQYF
-,-,TRBJ2-1,TRBV5-1,TGCGCCAGCAGCTTGGTCTTGGCAGCTGAGCAGTTCTTC,CASSLVLAAEQFF
-,-,TRBJ2-3,TRBV6-4,TGTGCCAGCAGTGACTTAATCGGAGATACGCAGTATTTT,CASSDLIGDTQYF
TRBD1,once,TRBJ1-1,TRBV12-3/TRBV12-4,TGTGCCAGCAGTCCCCTGGGACAGGGTCGAACAACTGAAGCTTTCTTT,CASSPLGQGRTTEAFF
-,-,TRBJ2-1,TRBV7-2,TGTGCCAGCAGCTTAGGGGCTCCAAATGAGCAGTTCTTC,CASSLGAPNEQFF
TRBD2,-,TRBJ2-1,TRBV3-1,TGTGCCAGCAGCCAAGCCCTATCCAGCGGGAGATACAATGAGCAGTTCTTC,CASSQALSSGRYNEQFF
-,few,TRBJ2-1,TRBV5-1,TGCGCCAGCAGCTTTATAAAGACTAGAGGCCCCATTACGGGTGAGCAGTTCTTC,CASSFIKTRGPITGEQFF
-,-,TRBJ2-1,TRBV4-1,TGCGCCAGCAGCCAAACCGAGTCGCGACCCCACGAGCAGTTCTTC,CASSQTESRPHEQFF
-,few,TRBJ1-1,TRBV2,TGTGCCAGCAGTGGAGTACAGATGAACACTGAAGCTTTCTTT,CASSGVQMNTEAFF
TRBD2,few,TRBJ2-1,TRBV3-1,TGTGCCAGCAGCCAAGATGAGACGGGGGGTCGGTTCTTC,CASSQDETGGRFF
-,-,TRBJ1-1,TRBV27,TGTGCCAGCAGTCCGGGGGGGGGCCCTACCTCTGAAGCTTTCTTT,CASSPGGGPTSEAFF
TRBD1,few,TRBJ1-6,TRBV7-2,TGTGCCAGCAGCTTTACAGGGGGTTCTGACTCCTATAATTCACCCCTCCACTTT,CASSFTGGSDSYNSPLHF
-,many,TRBJ2-1,TRBV5-6,TGTGCCAGCAGCTTGGGGTCCGGGACTTTCTACAATGAGCAGTTCTTC,CASSLGSGTFYNEQFF
-,once,TRBJ2-7,TRBV6-2/TRBV6-3,TGTGCCAGCACCGATATTTCGGACGGGTCCTACGAGCAGTACTTC,CASTDISDGSYEQYF
TRBD1,-,TRBJ1-1,TRBV7-6,TGTGCCAGCAGCCCCAACCAGGGGGCCGCTTTGAACACTGAAGCTTTCTTT,CASSPNQGAALNTEAFF
-,-,TRBJ2-7,TRBV18,TGTGCCAGCTCACCATCCGGGACTCCCGAGCAGTACTTC,CASSPSGTPEQYF
TRBD1,-,TRBJ1-6,TRBV9,TGTGCCAGCAGCGGGTGGGGACAGGGATTTAATTCACCCCTCCACTTT,CASSGWGQGFNSPLHF
TRBD2,-,TRBJ2-1,TRBV11-2,TGTGCCAGCAGAGGGACTAGCGGGGGGCCCCGGCTGGTTTATGAGCAGTTCTTC,CASRGTSGGPRLVYEQFF
-,few,TRBJ2-5,TRBV28,TGTGCCAGCACCAGGGTAGGGGGGACCCAGTACTTC,CASTRVGGTQYF
-,-,TRBJ2-3,TRBV7-9,TGTGCCAGCAGCTTAGGGAGGGTCACGGCGACGGATACGCAGTATTTT,CASSLGRVTATDTQYF